This T cell receptor (beta chain) came from a study of PD-L1 blockade in urothelial cancer. For the study at large: Male patients with bladder-origin urothelial cancer numbered twenty-five of 29. Between 0 and 3 prior chemotherapy regimens had been given to patients.

Each PCR reaction had synthetic TCR analog templates spiked into it. The repertoire was sequenced with immunoSEQ multiplex PCR; TCRdb's copy has only in-frame clones and lacks some. This repertoire shows tens of thousands of clones, about 86% found once; its top ten account for 3.2%. Time point described: pretreatment peripheral blood. Trimming took off 7 bases at V and 6 bases at J, with 15 bases between the two ends. The CDR3 loop spans 14 amino acids. Germline V gene lookup returns CDR1 LNHDA and CDR2 SQIVND (reference sequence). This chain uses TRBV19 with TRBJ1-4, with a tentative D call TRBD1 (5 bases). The sequence came from a man between 65 and 85 years old with urothelial cancer. Sequenced here: PBMCs, sampled around atezolizumab (anti-PD-L1) treatment. CDR3 region: CASNPTGGDEKLFF. CDR3 nucleotides: TGTGCCAGTAACCCGACGGGGGGAGATGAAAAACTGTTTTTT.